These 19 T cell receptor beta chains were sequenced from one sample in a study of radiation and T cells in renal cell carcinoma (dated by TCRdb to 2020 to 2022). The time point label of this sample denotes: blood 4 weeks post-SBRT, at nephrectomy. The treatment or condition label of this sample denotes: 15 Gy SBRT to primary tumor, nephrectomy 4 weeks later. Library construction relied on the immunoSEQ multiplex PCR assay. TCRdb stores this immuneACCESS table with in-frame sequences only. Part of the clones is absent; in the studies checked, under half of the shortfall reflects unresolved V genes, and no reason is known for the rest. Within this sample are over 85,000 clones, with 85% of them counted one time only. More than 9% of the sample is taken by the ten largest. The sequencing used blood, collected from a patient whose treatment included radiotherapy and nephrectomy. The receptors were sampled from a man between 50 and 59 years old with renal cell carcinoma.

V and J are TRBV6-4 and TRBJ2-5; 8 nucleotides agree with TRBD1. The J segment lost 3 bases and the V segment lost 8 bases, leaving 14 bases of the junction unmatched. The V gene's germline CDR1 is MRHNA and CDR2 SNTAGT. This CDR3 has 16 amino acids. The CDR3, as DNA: TGTGCCAGCCAAAAGGGGGACAGGTTAATGGAAGAGACCCAGTACTTC. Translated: CASQKGDRLMEETQYF.

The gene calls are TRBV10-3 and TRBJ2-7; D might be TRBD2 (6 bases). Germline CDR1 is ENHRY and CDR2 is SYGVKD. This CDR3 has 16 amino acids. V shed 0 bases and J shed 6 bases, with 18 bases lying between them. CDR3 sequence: CAISESLRGNTVEQYF. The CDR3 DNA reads TGTGCCATCAGTGAGTCATTACGGGGGAATACGGTCGAGCAGTACTTC.

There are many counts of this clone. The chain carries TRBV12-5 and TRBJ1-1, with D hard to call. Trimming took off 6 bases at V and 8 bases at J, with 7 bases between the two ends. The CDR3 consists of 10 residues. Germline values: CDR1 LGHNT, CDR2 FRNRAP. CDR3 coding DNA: TGTGCTAGTGGGGACTACGAAGCTTTCTTT. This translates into CASGDYEAFF.

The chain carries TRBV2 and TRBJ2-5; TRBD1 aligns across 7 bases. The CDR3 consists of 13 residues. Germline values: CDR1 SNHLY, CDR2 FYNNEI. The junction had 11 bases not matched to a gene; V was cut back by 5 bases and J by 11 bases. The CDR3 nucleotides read TGTGCCAGCAGTCCCAACTCAGGGGGAGAGCAGTACTTC. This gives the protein CASSPNSGGEQYF.

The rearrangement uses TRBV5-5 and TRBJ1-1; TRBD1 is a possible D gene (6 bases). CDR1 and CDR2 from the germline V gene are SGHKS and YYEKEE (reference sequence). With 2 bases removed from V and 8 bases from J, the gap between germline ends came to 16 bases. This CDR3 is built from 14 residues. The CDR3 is CASSFFRTDGEAFF. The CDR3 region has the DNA TGTGCCAGCAGCTTTTTTAGGACAGATGGAGAAGCTTTCTTT.

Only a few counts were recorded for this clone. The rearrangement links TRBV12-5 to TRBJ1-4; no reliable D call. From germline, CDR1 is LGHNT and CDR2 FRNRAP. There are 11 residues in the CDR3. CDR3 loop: CAYPRDEKLFF. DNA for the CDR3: TGTGCATATCCTCGGGATGAAAAACTGTTTTTT.

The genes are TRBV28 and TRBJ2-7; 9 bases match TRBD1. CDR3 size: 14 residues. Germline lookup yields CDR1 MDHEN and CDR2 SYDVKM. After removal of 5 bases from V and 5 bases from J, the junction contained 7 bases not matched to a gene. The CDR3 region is CASSRGTGTHEQYF. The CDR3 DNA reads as TGTGCCAGCAGTCGCGGGACAGGGACTCACGAGCAGTACTTC.

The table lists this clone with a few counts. The CDR3 DNA reads TGTGCCAGCAGTTTGGCCGCGGGGGGCAATCAGCCCCAGCATTTT. It encodes CASSLAAGGNQPQHF. The rearrangement links TRBV28 to TRBJ1-5; D perhaps matches TRBD1 (5 bases). The CDR3 consists of 15 residues. V was trimmed by 3 bases and J by 2 bases, leaving 11 bases between them. From germline, CDR1 is MDHEN and CDR2 SYDVKM.

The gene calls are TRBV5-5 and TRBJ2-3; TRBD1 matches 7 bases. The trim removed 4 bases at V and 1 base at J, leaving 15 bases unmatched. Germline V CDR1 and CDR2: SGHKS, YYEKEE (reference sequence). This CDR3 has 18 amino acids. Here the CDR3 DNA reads TGTGCCAGCAGCCGGAGTGCCGGGACAGCTTTTGGCACAGATACGCAGTATTTT. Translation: CASSRSAGTAFGTDTQYF.

The CDR3 here is CASSYTWDTEAFF. CDR3 sequence (DNA): TGTGCCAGCAGTTATACATGGGACACTGAAGCTTTCTTT. The rearrangement joins TRBV28 to TRBJ1-1; D unresolved. V lost 4 bases and J lost 3, with 9 bases in between. The CDR3 contains 13 residues. Germline V CDR1 and CDR2: MDHEN, SYDVKM. Supplemented by reference TRBV28 and TRBJ1-1, the full variable domain reads DVKVTQSSRYLVKRTGEKVFLECVQDMDHENMFWYRQDPGLGLRLIYFSYDVKMKEKGDIPEGYSVSREKKERFSLILESASTNQTSMYLCASSYTWDTEAFFGQGTRLTVV.

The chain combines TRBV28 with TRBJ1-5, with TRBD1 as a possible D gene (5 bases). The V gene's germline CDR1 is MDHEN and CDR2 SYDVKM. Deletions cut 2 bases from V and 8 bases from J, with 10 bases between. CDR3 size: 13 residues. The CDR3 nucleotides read TGTGCCAGCAGTTTAGCCAGGGAAGAGCCCCAGCATTTT. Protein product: CASSLAREEPQHF.

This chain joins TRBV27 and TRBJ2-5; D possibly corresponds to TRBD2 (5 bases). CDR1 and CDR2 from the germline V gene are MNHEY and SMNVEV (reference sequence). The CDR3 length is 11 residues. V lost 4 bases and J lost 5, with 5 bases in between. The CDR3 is CASSSGETQYF. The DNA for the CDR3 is TGTGCCAGCAGTTCGGGGGAGACCCAGTACTTC.

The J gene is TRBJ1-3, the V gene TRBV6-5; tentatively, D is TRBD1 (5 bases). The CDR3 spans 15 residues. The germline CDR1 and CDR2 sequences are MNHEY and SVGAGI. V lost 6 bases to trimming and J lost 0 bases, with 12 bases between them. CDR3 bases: TGTGCCAGCAGCGACAGACCGGACTCTGGAAACACCATATATTTT. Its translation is CASSDRPDSGNTIYF.

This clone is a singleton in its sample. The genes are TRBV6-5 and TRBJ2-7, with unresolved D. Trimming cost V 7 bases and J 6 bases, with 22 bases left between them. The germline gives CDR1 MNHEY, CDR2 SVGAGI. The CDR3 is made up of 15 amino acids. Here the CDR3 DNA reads TGTGCCAGCATGGACGCCTCCGGGCTCGCCAGCGAGCAGTACTTC. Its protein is CASMDASGLASEQYF.

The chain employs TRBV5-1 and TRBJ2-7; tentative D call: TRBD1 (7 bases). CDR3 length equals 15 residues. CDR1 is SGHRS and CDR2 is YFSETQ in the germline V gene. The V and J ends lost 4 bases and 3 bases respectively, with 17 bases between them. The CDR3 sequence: CASSPGGSLDYEQYF. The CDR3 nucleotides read TGCGCCAGCAGCCCAGGGGGGAGTCTGGACTACGAGCAGTACTTC. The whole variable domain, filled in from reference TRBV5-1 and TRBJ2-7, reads KAGVTQTPRYLIKTRGQQVTLSCSPISGHRSVSWYQQTPGQGLQFLFEYFSETQRNKGNFPGRFSGRQFSNSRSEMNVSTLELGDSALYLCASSPGGSLDYEQYFGPGTRLTVT.

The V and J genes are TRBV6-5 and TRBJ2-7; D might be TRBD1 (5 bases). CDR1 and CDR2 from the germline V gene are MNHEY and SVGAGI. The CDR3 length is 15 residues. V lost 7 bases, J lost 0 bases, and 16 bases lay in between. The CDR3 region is CASTKRGRSSYEQYF. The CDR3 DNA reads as TGTGCCAGCACCAAAAGGGGCCGCAGCTCCTACGAGCAGTACTTC.

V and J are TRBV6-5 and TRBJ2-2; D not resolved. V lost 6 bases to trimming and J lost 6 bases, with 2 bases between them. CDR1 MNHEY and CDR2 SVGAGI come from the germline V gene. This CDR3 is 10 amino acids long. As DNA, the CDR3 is TGTGCCAGCAGAGCCGGGGAGCTGTTTTTT. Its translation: CASRAGELFF.

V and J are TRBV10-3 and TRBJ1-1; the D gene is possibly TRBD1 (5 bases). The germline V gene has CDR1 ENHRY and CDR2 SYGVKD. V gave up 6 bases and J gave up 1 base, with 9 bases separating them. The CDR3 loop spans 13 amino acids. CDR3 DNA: TGTGCCATCAGGCAGGGTGGGAACACTGAAGCTTTCTTT. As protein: CAIRQGGNTEAFF.

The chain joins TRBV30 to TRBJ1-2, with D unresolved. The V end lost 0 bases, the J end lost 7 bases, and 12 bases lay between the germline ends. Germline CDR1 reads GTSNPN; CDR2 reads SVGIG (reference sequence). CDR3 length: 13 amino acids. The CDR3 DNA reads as TGTGCCTGGAGTGTACACGGGGATGGTGGCTACACCTTC. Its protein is CAWSVHGDGGYTF.